Following are 15 T cell receptor beta chains from one sample sequenced in a study of T-cell reconstitution after alpha-beta-depleted transplantation in children (dated by TCRdb to 2016 to 2018). Libraries were built with PCR. These reads were obtained on an Illumina HiSeq 2500. To normalize quantification of the TCRbeta repertoire, the TCR libraries were built with molecular barcoding that relied on unique molecular identifiers. Using fastp at Q25 and MiXCR, TCRdb reprocessed the public reads and kept productive beta chains. Rows with one shared CDR3 protein collapse into an entry with the most common genes and DNA. This sample lists some 72,000 distinct CDR3 sequences; 6% to 8% were detected once. The ten largest account for around 2.4% of the sample. The sample was PBMCs from the stem cell graft donor, taken from the stem cell graft. The receptors shown here come from a human donor who donated a stem cell graft to a child with acute lymphoblastic leukemia.

The chain is built from TRBV11-2 and TRBJ1-2; tentatively, D is TRBD1 (5 bases). The CDR3 is 13 amino acids. V gave up 3 bases and J gave up 8 bases, with 13 bases separating them. Germline lookup yields CDR1 SGHAT and CDR2 FQNNGV. The CDR3 loop is CASSFGQSWGYTF. As DNA, the CDR3 is TGTGCCAGCAGCTTTGGACAATCTTGGGGCTACACCTTC. Together with reference TRBV11-2 and TRBJ1-2, the CDR3 gives the full variable domain: EAGVAQSPRYKIIEKRQSVAFWCNPISGHATLYWYQQILGQGPKLLIQFQNNGVVDDSQLPKDRFSAERLKGVDSTLKIQPAKLEDSAVYLCASSFGQSWGYTFGSGTRLTVV.

This clonotype has ten or more counts. This chain uses TRBV6-4 with TRBJ2-1; no clear D gene. Trimming cost V 0 bases and J 5 bases, with 5 bases left between them. The CDR3 has 13 residues. The V gene's germline CDR1 is MRHNA and CDR2 SNTAGT. Here the CDR3 reads CASSDSANNEQFF. CDR3 nucleotides: TGTGCCAGCAGTGACTCGGCTAACAATGAGCAGTTCTTC.

This clonotype was seen many times. The chain combines TRBV7-3 with TRBJ2-3; 7 bases are shared with TRBD2. The junction had 6 bases not matched to a gene; V was cut back by 4 bases and J by 2 bases. Germline V gene lookup returns CDR1 SGHTA and CDR2 FQGTGA. This CDR3 spans 15 amino acids. The CDR3 DNA follows: TGTGCCAGCAGCTCCCCGGGGGGAGTCACAGATACGCAGTATTTT. It translates to CASSSPGGVTDTQYF.

This clonotype was observed at least ten times. This sequence joins TRBV12-3 or TRBV12-4 and TRBJ2-7, with 9 bases fitting TRBD2. V shed 6 bases and J 1 base; nucleotides not matched to a gene: 4. The CDR3 runs to 14 residues. In nucleotides, the CDR3 is TGTGCCAGCAGCTCGACTAGCGGATCCTACGAGCAGTACTTC. Translated, it gives CASSSTSGSYEQYF.

This clonotype was seen at least ten times. The V and J genes are TRBV5-6 and TRBJ2-1; 10 bases agree with TRBD2. Trimming took 4 bases from V and 4 from J; bases not matched to a gene: 5. CDR1 and CDR2 (germline): SGHDT, YYEEEE. The length of the CDR3 is 15 residues. The CDR3 loop reads CASSPGLAYYNEQFF. The CDR3 DNA reads as TGTGCCAGCAGCCCGGGACTAGCGTATTACAATGAGCAGTTCTTC.

There are many counts of this clonotype. The chain has TRBV5-1 and TRBJ2-3, with 14 bases matching TRBD2. This CDR3 contains 16 residues. Germline assignment: CDR1 SGHRS and CDR2 YFSETQ. The V gene end was trimmed by 4 bases and the J gene end by 6 bases; junction bases not matched to a gene: 7. The CDR3 sequence: CASSPRLAGGPDTQYF. The CDR3 DNA reads as TGCGCCAGCAGCCCTAGACTAGCGGGGGGGCCTGATACGCAGTATTTT.

This clonotype has a count of ten or more. This rearrangement joins TRBV6-1 to TRBJ2-5; TRBD2 matches 10 bases. With 6 bases clipped from V and 5 bases from J, the junction kept 12 bases outside the gene matches. This CDR3 comprises 16 residues. Germline loops: CDR1 MNHNS, CDR2 SASEGT. The chain's CDR3 is CASSSNEAGGRETQYF. The DNA for the CDR3 is TGTGCCAGCAGCTCCAATGAAGCGGGGGGGCGGGAGACCCAGTACTTC.

In this sample, this clonotype turned up once. The genes are TRBV5-1 and TRBJ2-1; D gene unclear. The CDR3 loop spans 15 amino acids. The ends were cut back, 0 bases at V and 5 bases at J, with 12 bases in the middle. Germline CDR1 and CDR2: SGHRS and YFSETQ. CDR3 residues: CASSLGLLGHNEQFF. In DNA, the CDR3 is TGCGCCAGCAGCTTGGGACTCCTAGGGCACAATGAGCAGTTCTTC. Combining the CDR3 with reference TRBV5-1 and TRBJ2-1 gives the whole variable domain KAGVTQTPRYLIKTRGQQVTLSCSPISGHRSVSWYQQTPGQGLQFLFEYFSETQRNKGNFPGRFSGRQFSNSRSEMNVSTLELGDSALYLCASSLGLLGHNEQFFGPGTRLTVL.

This clonotype was detected many times. V gene TRBV4-1 combines with J gene TRBJ2-3; 9 nucleotides agree with TRBD2. Per the germline V gene, CDR1 is MGHRA and CDR2 is YSYEKL. The J segment lost 6 bases and the V segment lost 1 base, leaving 8 bases of the junction unmatched. This CDR3 comprises 16 residues. DNA of the CDR3: TGCGCCAGCAGCCAAGCAGGGACTAGCAGCATGGATACGCAGTATTTT. As protein: CASSQAGTSSMDTQYF.

There are a few counts of this clonotype. The chain employs TRBV5-4 and TRBJ2-2; TRBD2 aligns across 8 bases. Germline V gene sequence: CDR1 SGHNT, CDR2 YYREEE (reference sequence). Trimming removed 9 bases from V and 5 bases from J; junction bases left unmatched: 12. This CDR3 is built from 15 residues. DNA for the CDR3: TGTGCCACCCGACCCCCGGGGGGGTCAACCGGGGAGCTGTTTTTT. It specifies CATRPPGGSTGELFF.

This clonotype was found many times. DNA for the CDR3: TGTGCCAGCAGTGAAAGCTATAGCAATCAGCCCCAGCATTTT. Translating it yields CASSESYSNQPQHF. This chain links TRBV6-1 with TRBJ1-5; D is unresolved. V shed 2 bases and J shed 0 bases, with 5 bases lying between them. The germline CDR1 and CDR2 sequences are MNHNS and SASEGT. There are 14 residues in the CDR3.

Ten or more counts support this clonotype. The chain employs TRBV24-1 and TRBJ2-7; 7 bases are shared with TRBD2. Trimming at V came to 9 bases and at J to 5 bases, leaving 9 bases not matched to a gene. CDR1 and CDR2 (germline): KGHDR, SFDVKD. This CDR3 is 13 amino acids long. The CDR3 sequence: CATGYSGNDEQYF. In DNA, the CDR3 is TGTGCCACCGGATACAGCGGGAACGACGAGCAGTACTTC.

This clonotype was detected many times. V is TRBV5-1 and J is TRBJ2-3; D possibly corresponds to TRBD2 (6 bases). Germline CDR1 is SGHRS and CDR2 is YFSETQ. V lost 3 bases, J lost 7 bases, and 12 bases lay in between. The CDR3 loop spans 13 amino acids. The CDR3 DNA sequence: TGCGCCAGCAGCTCCGTCGGGGGAAATACGCAGTATTTT. Its protein product is CASSSVGGNTQYF.

On this clonotype: The conserved final phenylalanine or tryptophan is absent from the CDR3, which likely points to a read error. This rearrangement joins TRBV14 to TRBJ2-7; TRBD1 matches 7 bases. J lost 4 bases, V lost 0 bases, and 21 bases had no gene match. Germline CDR1 is SGHDN and CDR2 is FVKESK. The CDR3 has 20 amino acids. Here the CDR3 reads CASSQDQAGTGVPPDYEQYL. The DNA of the CDR3 is TGTGCCAGCAGCCAAGATCAGGCCGGCACAGGGGTCCCCCCTGATTACGAGCAGTACCTC.

This clonotype was detected ten times or more. The rearrangement joins TRBV20-1 to TRBJ1-5; no clear D gene. The CDR3 loop spans 15 amino acids. The V gene's germline CDR1 is DFQATT and CDR2 SNEGSKA (reference sequence). Trimming took 3 bases from V and 9 from J, leaving 21 bases between them. CDR3 sequence (DNA): TGCAGTGCTAGTTATGGGCAGGCTACTAGTTGGCCCCAGCATTTT. It yields the protein CSASYGQATSWPQHF.